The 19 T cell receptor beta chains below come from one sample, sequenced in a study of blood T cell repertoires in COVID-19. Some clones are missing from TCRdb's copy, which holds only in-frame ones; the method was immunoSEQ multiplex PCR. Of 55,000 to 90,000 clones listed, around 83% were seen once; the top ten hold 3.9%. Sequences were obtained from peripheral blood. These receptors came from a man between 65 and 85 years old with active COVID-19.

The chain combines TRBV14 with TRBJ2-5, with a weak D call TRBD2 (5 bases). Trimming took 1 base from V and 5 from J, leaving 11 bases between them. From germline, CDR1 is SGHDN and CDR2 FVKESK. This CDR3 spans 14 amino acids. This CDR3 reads CASSQGRGPETQYF. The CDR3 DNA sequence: TGTGCCAGCAGCCAAGGACGGGGTCCGGAGACCCAGTACTTC.

CDR3 in DNA: TGTGCCAGCAGCTTGGGCAGGGATAGCAATCAGCCCCAGCATTTT. Encoded protein: CASSLGRDSNQPQHF. This chain connects TRBV5-8 to TRBJ1-5; possibly TRBD1 for D (5 bases). Between the trimmed V and J ends, which lost 0 bases and 0 bases, there was a span of 7 bases. The CDR3 contains 15 residues. The V gene's germline CDR1 is SGHTS and CDR2 YDEGEE.

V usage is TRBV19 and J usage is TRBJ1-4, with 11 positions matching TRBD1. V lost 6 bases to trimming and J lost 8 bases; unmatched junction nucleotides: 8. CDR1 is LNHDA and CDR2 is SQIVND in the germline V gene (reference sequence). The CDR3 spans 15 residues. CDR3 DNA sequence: TGTGCCAGTAGCGGACAGGGGGCGCCTAGGGAAAAACTGTTTTTT. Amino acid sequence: CASSGQGAPREKLFF.

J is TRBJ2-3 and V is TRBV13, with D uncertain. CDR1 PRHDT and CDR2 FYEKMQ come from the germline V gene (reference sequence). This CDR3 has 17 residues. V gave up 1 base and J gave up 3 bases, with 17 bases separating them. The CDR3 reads CASSLESGSRWTDTQYF. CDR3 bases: TGTGCCAGCAGCTTAGAGTCCGGATCGAGGTGGACAGATACGCAGTATTTT.

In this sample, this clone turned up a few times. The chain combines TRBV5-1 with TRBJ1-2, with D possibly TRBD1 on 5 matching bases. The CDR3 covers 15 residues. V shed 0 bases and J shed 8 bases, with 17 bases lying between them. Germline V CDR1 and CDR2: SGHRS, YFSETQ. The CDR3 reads CASSLGQSGVMGYTF. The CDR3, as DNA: TGCGCCAGCAGCTTGGGGCAGTCGGGGGTTATGGGCTACACCTTC.

The CDR3 DNA follows: TGTGCCAGTAGTCCACAGGGGGGAACCTACGAGCAGTACTTC. This gives the protein CASSPQGGTYEQYF. The J gene is TRBJ2-7, the V gene TRBV19; 8 positions agree with TRBD1. The germline V gene encodes CDR1 LNHDA and CDR2 SQIVND (reference sequence). V lost 5 bases to trimming and J lost 2 bases; unmatched junction nucleotides: 5. The CDR3 covers 14 residues.

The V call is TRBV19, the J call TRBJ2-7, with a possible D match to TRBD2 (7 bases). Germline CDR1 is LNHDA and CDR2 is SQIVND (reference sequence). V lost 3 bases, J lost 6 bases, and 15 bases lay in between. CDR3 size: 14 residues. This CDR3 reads CASSIGRGAGEQYF. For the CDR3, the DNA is TGTGCCAGTAGTATTGGGAGGGGGGCCGGCGAGCAGTACTTC.

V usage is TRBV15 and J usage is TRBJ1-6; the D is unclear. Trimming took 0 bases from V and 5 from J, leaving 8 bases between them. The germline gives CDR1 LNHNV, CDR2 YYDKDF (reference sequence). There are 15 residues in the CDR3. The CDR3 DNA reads TGTGCCACCAGCAGAGATCGGGGAAATAATTCACCCCTCCACTTT. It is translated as CATSRDRGNNSPLHF. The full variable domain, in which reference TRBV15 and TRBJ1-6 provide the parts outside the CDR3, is DAMVIQNPRYQVTQFGKPVTLSCSQTLNHNVMYWYQQKSSQAPKLLFHYYDKDFNNEADTPDNFQSRRPNTSFCFLDIRSPGLGDTAMYLCATSRDRGNNSPLHFGNGTRLTVT.

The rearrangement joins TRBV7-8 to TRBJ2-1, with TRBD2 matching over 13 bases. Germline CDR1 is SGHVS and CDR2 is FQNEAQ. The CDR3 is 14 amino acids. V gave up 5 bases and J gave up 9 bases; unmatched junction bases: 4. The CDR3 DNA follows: TGTGCCAGCAGCCGGACTAGCGGGAGTCGTGAGCAGTTCTTC. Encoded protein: CASSRTSGSREQFF.

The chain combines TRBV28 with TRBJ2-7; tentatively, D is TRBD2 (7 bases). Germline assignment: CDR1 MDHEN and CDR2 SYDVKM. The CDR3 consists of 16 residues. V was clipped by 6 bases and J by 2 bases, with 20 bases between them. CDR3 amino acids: CASSARGAGATYEQYF. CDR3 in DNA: TGTGCCAGCAGCGCCCGGGGGGCGGGAGCCACCTACGAGCAGTACTTC.

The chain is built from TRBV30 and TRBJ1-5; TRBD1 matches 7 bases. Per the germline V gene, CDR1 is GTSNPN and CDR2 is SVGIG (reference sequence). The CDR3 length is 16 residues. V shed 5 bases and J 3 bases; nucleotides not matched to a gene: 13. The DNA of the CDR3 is TGTGCCTGGGCACGGGAGTCGGGACAGTTCAATCAGCCCCAGCATTTT. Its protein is CAWARESGQFNQPQHF.

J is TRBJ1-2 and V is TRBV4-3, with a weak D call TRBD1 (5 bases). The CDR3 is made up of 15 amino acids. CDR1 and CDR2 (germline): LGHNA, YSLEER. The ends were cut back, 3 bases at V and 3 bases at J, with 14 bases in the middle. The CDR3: CASSQDIQRDYGYTF. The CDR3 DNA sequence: TGCGCCAGCAGCCAGGACATACAGCGAGACTATGGCTACACCTTC.

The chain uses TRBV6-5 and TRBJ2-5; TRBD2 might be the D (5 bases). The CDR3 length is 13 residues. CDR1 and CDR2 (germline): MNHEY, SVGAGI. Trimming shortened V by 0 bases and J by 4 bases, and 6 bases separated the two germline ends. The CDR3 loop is CASSYSGRETQYF. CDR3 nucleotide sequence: TGTGCCAGCAGTTACTCGGGGAGAGAGACCCAGTACTTC.

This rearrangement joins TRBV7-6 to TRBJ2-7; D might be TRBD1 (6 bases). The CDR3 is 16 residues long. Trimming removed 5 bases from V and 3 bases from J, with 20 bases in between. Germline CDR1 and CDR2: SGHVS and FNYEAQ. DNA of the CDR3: TGTGCCAGCAGCGTCCCCGCTGGGGGCTCCCGCTACGAGCAGTACTTC. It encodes CASSVPAGGSRYEQYF.

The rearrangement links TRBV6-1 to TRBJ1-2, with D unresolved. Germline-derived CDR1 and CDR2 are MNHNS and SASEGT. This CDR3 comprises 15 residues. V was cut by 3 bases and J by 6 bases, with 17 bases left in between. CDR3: CASSESGPGGDGYTF. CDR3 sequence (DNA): TGTGCCAGCAGTGAGTCTGGGCCCGGAGGCGATGGCTACACCTTC.

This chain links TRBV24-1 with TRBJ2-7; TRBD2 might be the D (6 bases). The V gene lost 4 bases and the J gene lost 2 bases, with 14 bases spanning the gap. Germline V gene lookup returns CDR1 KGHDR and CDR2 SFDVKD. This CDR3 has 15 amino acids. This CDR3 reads CATSDPLAGTYEQYF. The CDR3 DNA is TGTGCCACCAGTGACCCCCTGGCGGGAACCTACGAGCAGTACTTC.

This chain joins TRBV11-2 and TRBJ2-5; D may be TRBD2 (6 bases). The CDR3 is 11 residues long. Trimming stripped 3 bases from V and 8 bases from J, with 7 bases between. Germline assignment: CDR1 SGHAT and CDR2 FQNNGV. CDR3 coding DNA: TGTGCCAGCAGCTTCGGGGGTACCCAGTACTTC. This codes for CASSFGGTQYF. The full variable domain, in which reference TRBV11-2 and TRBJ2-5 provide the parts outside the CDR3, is EAGVAQSPRYKIIEKRQSVAFWCNPISGHATLYWYQQILGQGPKLLIQFQNNGVVDDSQLPKDRFSAERLKGVDSTLKIQPAKLEDSAVYLCASSFGGTQYFGPGTRLLVL.

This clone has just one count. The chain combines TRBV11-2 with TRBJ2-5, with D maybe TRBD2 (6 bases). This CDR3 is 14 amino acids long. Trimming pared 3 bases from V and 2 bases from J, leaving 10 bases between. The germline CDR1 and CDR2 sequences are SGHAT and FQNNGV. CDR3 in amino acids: CASSFGGLQETQYF. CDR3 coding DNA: TGTGCCAGCAGCTTCGGGGGTTTGCAAGAGACCCAGTACTTC. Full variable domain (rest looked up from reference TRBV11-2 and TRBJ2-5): EAGVAQSPRYKIIEKRQSVAFWCNPISGHATLYWYQQILGQGPKLLIQFQNNGVVDDSQLPKDRFSAERLKGVDSTLKIQPAKLEDSAVYLCASSFGGLQETQYFGPGTRLLVL.

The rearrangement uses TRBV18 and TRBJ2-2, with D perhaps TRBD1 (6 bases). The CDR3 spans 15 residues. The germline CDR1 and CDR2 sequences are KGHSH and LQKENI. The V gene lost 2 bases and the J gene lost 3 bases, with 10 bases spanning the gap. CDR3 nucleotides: TGTGCCAGCTCACCATTCAGGGGAGACACCGGGGAGCTGTTTTTT. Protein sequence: CASSPFRGDTGELFF.